Listed below are T cell receptor beta chains from one sample, sequenced in a study of T and B cells in COVID-19 patients. TCRdb called the multiplex PCR reads again in MiXCR, with one record for every CDR3 protein. The sample consists of 8,000 to 10,000 distinct CDR3 sequences, 28% of them appearing once. The sequencing input was blood. All receptors come from a human donor who had recovered from COVID-19. Each CDR3 is given without its conserved first and last residue. Each record gives: CDR3 length, V gene, J gene, CDR3 protein.

cdr3_length: 18; v_call: TRBV15; j_call: TRBJ2-2; cdr3_aa: ATSRDSPGLAERRTGELF
cdr3_length: 15; v_call: TRBV20-1; j_call: TRBJ2-7; cdr3_aa: SARVAGAPRSSYEQY
cdr3_length: 12; v_call: TRBV6-5; j_call: TRBJ2-7; cdr3_aa: AISYLGLGSKQY
cdr3_length: 12; v_call: TRBV11-1; j_call: TRBJ1-2; cdr3_aa: ASRMTGGNYGYT
cdr3_length: 13; v_call: TRBV5-5; j_call: TRBJ2-7; cdr3_aa: ASSSFPGSSYEQY
cdr3_length: 13; v_call: TRBV19; j_call: TRBJ1-1; cdr3_aa: ASSRTGTVATEAF
cdr3_length: 14; v_call: TRBV7-2; j_call: TRBJ2-3; cdr3_aa: ASSFLLTLTRSTQY
cdr3_length: 12; v_call: TRBV19; j_call: TRBJ1-2; cdr3_aa: ASRLGGGTYGYT
cdr3_length: 13; v_call: TRBV18; j_call: TRBJ2-5; cdr3_aa: ASSPPGTSVETQY
cdr3_length: 12; v_call: TRBV7-2; j_call: TRBJ2-5; cdr3_aa: ASSLVGGQETQY
cdr3_length: 10; v_call: TRBV11-1; j_call: TRBJ2-7; cdr3_aa: ASSPAGGSQY
cdr3_length: 13; v_call: TRBV30; j_call: TRBJ1-1; cdr3_aa: AWSVQLPGGTEAF
cdr3_length: 13; v_call: TRBV27; j_call: TRBJ2-2; cdr3_aa: ASSTRTGVTGELF
cdr3_length: 13; v_call: TRBV5-1; j_call: TRBJ1-4; cdr3_aa: ASSVTGKDNEKLF
cdr3_length: 12; v_call: TRBV20-1; j_call: TRBJ1-6; cdr3_aa: SAGRSTNNSPLH
cdr3_length: 13; v_call: TRBV20-1; j_call: TRBJ2-7; cdr3_aa: SARDPGTGSYEQY
cdr3_length: 12; v_call: TRBV19; j_call: TRBJ1-1; cdr3_aa: ASSILAQNTEAF
cdr3_length: 11; v_call: TRBV18; j_call: TRBJ1-2; cdr3_aa: ASSPDRGYGYT
cdr3_length: 13; v_call: TRBV7-6; j_call: TRBJ1-1; cdr3_aa: ASSSGGRLNTEAF
cdr3_length: 14; v_call: TRBV30; j_call: TRBJ1-3; cdr3_aa: AWSPPPGQRGNTIY
cdr3_length: 16; v_call: TRBV11-1; j_call: TRBJ1-5; cdr3_aa: ASSPTTGDVYSNQPQH
cdr3_length: 14; v_call: TRBV11-2; j_call: TRBJ1-2; cdr3_aa: ASSPDGVERNYGYT
cdr3_length: 10; v_call: TRBV27; j_call: TRBJ2-2; cdr3_aa: ASGYISGELF
cdr3_length: 15; v_call: TRBV24-1; j_call: TRBJ2-2; cdr3_aa: ATSGRRGLTNTGELF
cdr3_length: 12; v_call: TRBV19; j_call: TRBJ1-5; cdr3_aa: ASSTQGDNQPQH
cdr3_length: 14; v_call: TRBV19; j_call: TRBJ2-2; cdr3_aa: ASSMETGRNTGELF
cdr3_length: 15; v_call: TRBV27; j_call: TRBJ2-7; cdr3_aa: ASSFRGTSGGAYEQY
cdr3_length: 13; v_call: TRBV6-5; j_call: TRBJ2-2; cdr3_aa: ASSPRLPNTGELF
cdr3_length: 13; v_call: TRBV6-5; j_call: TRBJ2-3; cdr3_aa: ASSPRTSGFRTQY
cdr3_length: 13; v_call: TRBV7-9; j_call: TRBJ1-1; cdr3_aa: ASSLGGGGSTEAF
cdr3_length: 15; v_call: TRBV6-2/TRBV6-3; j_call: TRBJ1-1; cdr3_aa: AIPMKLAGTGGTEAF
cdr3_length: 12; v_call: TRBV6-1; j_call: TRBJ1-1; cdr3_aa: ASRPGQSNTEAF
cdr3_length: 12; v_call: TRBV7-2; j_call: TRBJ2-5; cdr3_aa: ASSLGSIQETQY
cdr3_length: 12; v_call: TRBV7-6; j_call: TRBJ2-7; cdr3_aa: ASSLDTGPYEQY
cdr3_length: 11; v_call: TRBV6-5; j_call: TRBJ1-5; cdr3_aa: ASSENGYQPQH
cdr3_length: 13; v_call: TRBV19; j_call: TRBJ1-5; cdr3_aa: ASDQGAQSNQPQH
cdr3_length: 14; v_call: TRBV6-2/TRBV6-3; j_call: TRBJ1-1; cdr3_aa: AASWGRQGMNTEAF
cdr3_length: 11; v_call: TRBV6-1; j_call: TRBJ2-2; cdr3_aa: ASGGGNTGELF
cdr3_length: 12; v_call: TRBV11-2; j_call: TRBJ2-5; cdr3_aa: ASSLSPGDKTQY
cdr3_length: 14; v_call: TRBV5-4; j_call: TRBJ1-2; cdr3_aa: ASSSPLGGANYGYT
cdr3_length: 11; v_call: TRBV12-3/TRBV12-4; j_call: TRBJ2-7; cdr3_aa: ASRTQQGGEQY
cdr3_length: 15; v_call: TRBV6-5; j_call: TRBJ1-1; cdr3_aa: ASSPTTGTGLNTEAF
cdr3_length: 15; v_call: TRBV27; j_call: TRBJ1-5; cdr3_aa: ASSPRSPHDRNQPQH
cdr3_length: 11; v_call: TRBV11-2; j_call: TRBJ2-5; cdr3_aa: ASSVQGQGTQY
cdr3_length: 12; v_call: TRBV6-5; j_call: TRBJ2-1; cdr3_aa: ASIGRGGQIEQF
cdr3_length: 12; v_call: TRBV10-3; j_call: TRBJ2-2; cdr3_aa: DIGVAGNTGELF
cdr3_length: 10; v_call: TRBV6-1; j_call: TRBJ1-5; cdr3_aa: ASPGQNQPQH
cdr3_length: 14; v_call: TRBV11-1; j_call: TRBJ2-1; cdr3_aa: ASSSPTGENYNEQF
cdr3_length: 9; v_call: TRBV12-3/TRBV12-4; j_call: TRBJ2-1; cdr3_aa: ASSRANEQF
cdr3_length: 12; v_call: TRBV6-2/TRBV6-3; j_call: TRBJ2-7; cdr3_aa: ASSIRTGAYEQY
cdr3_length: 14; v_call: TRBV5-6; j_call: TRBJ1-1; cdr3_aa: ASSWGTGEGNTEAF
cdr3_length: 13; v_call: TRBV19; j_call: TRBJ2-6; cdr3_aa: ASTLRGGGANVLT
cdr3_length: 11; v_call: TRBV7-9; j_call: TRBJ1-5; cdr3_aa: VRSLASGQPQH
cdr3_length: 12; v_call: TRBV6-5; j_call: TRBJ2-7; cdr3_aa: ASSYGPGAYEQY